These 13 T cell receptor beta chains came from one sample sequenced in a study of T cell repertoires in cytomegalovirus infection. A single record per CDR3 protein comes from TCRdb applying MiXCR to the reads. Of approximately 290,000 distinct CDR3 sequences in the sample, about 25% were seen once. What was sequenced was PBMCs. The receptor source for this set is a human donor in good health (CMV status not recorded). Some clones in this sample may be carry-over from other donors' samples.

This clonotype appeared many times. The rearrangement uses TRBV7-3 and TRBJ2-5; no definite D call. V lost 4 bases and J 1 base, leaving 7 bases between the germline ends. Germline values: CDR1 SGHTA, CDR2 FQGTGA. The CDR3 length is 13 residues. The CDR3 DNA reads TGTGCCAGCAGCTCATCTCCCCAAGAGACCCAGTACTTC. Its translation is CASSSSPQETQYF. The complete variable domain, with remaining parts taken from reference TRBV7-3 and TRBJ2-5, reads GAGVSQTPSNKVTEKGKYVELRCDPISGHTALYWYRQSLGQGPEFLIYFQGTGAADDSGLPNDRFFAVRPEGSVSTLKIQRTERGDSAVYLCASSSSPQETQYFGPGTRLLVL.

This clonotype was seen at least ten times. The gene calls are TRBV7-2 and TRBJ1-2; TRBD1 agrees at 7 bases. J was trimmed by 0 bases and V by 5 bases; bases with no gene match: 6. Germline V lookup: CDR1 SGHTA, CDR2 FQGNSA. The CDR3 length is 15 residues. Here the CDR3 reads CASSLKTGPNYGYTF. The CDR3 DNA follows: TGTGCCAGCAGCCTAAAGACAGGGCCTAACTATGGCTACACCTTC.

CDR3 sequence: CSVEDRAYEQYF. The CDR3, as DNA: TGCAGCGTTGAAGATCGGGCCTACGAGCAGTACTTC. This chain joins TRBV29-1 and TRBJ2-7; D is undetermined. CDR3 length: 12 residues. The germline gives CDR1 SQVTM, CDR2 ANQGSEA. V shed 0 bases and J shed 2 bases, with 5 bases lying between them.

This clonotype was seen many times. V usage is TRBV7-2 and J usage is TRBJ2-3, with 9 bases lining up with TRBD1. J was trimmed by 6 bases and V by 5 bases; bases with no gene match: 15. Germline V CDR1 and CDR2: SGHTA, FQGNSA. The CDR3 loop spans 17 amino acids. CDR3 in amino acids: CASSPLGQGRGKDTQYF. CDR3 DNA: TGTGCCAGCAGCCCACTCGGACAGGGGAGGGGGAAGGATACGCAGTATTTT.

V usage is TRBV5-4 and J usage is TRBJ1-1, with 7 bases matching TRBD1. Looked up from germline, CDR1 is SGHNT and CDR2 is YYREEE (reference sequence). The CDR3 contains 14 residues. The CDR3 bases are TGTTCATATGTAACCGGGACAGTAGGCGCTGAAGCTTTCTTT. It encodes CSYVTGTVGAEAFF. The whole variable domain, filled in from reference TRBV5-4 and TRBJ1-1, reads ETGVTQSPTHLIKTRGQQVTLRCSSQSGHNTVSWYQQALGQGPQFIFQYYREEENGRGNFPPRFSGLQFPNYSSELNVNALELDDSALYLCSYVTGTVGAEAFFGQGTRLTVV.

The chain recombines TRBV6-4 with TRBJ1-5, with no clear D. The germline V gene has CDR1 MRHNA and CDR2 SNTAGT. This CDR3 spans 13 amino acids. V lost 5 bases and J 0 bases, leaving 5 bases between the germline ends. The CDR3 sequence: CASSIHSNQPQHF. The CDR3 DNA reads as TGTGCCAGCAGTATCCATAGCAATCAGCCCCAGCATTTT.

A word on this clonotype: The junction departs from the called germline gene at one end, perhaps through a read error. This chain connects TRBV19 to TRBJ2-1; 13 nucleotides line up with TRBD2. The CDR3 covers 16 residues. CDR1 and CDR2 (germline): LNHDA, SQIVND (reference sequence). This CDR3 reads CASTRTSGSTYNVQFF. The CDR3 nucleotides read TGTGCCAGTACCCGGACTAGCGGGAGCACCTACAATGTGCAGTTCTTC.

This clonotype was recorded at least ten times. The chain carries TRBV11-2 and TRBJ2-3; weak D call: TRBD1 (6 bases). Trimming removed 1 base from V and 2 bases from J, with 13 bases in between. Germline-derived CDR1 and CDR2 are SGHAT and FQNNGV. This CDR3 is built from 16 residues. CDR3 nucleotide sequence: TGTGCCAGCAGCTTAGTAAGGGGGACGTACACAGATACGCAGTATTTT. Translated: CASSLVRGTYTDTQYF.

The J gene is TRBJ2-1, the V gene TRBV10-3, with D perhaps matching TRBD2 (6 bases). Germline V gene data show CDR1 as ENHRY and CDR2 as SYGVKD. The CDR3 length is 13 residues. Trimming took 4 bases from V and 3 from J, leaving 7 bases between them. The CDR3 loop reads CAISGGDYNEQFF. Written as DNA, the CDR3 is TGTGCCATCAGTGGGGGGGACTACAATGAGCAGTTCTTC.

This clonotype turned up a few times. The CDR3 nucleotides are TGCGCCAGCAGCCCGGGACTAGCGAGCACAGATACGCAGTATTTT. Protein product: CASSPGLASTDTQYF. V gene TRBV5-1 combines with J gene TRBJ2-3; 10 bases align to TRBD2. The CDR3 covers 15 residues. J lost 0 bases, V lost 4 bases, and 2 bases had no gene match. Germline V gives CDR1 SGHRS, CDR2 YFSETQ.

This clonotype occurred a few times. The chain is built from TRBV4-3 and TRBJ2-7; 7 bases match TRBD1. In germline, CDR1 is LGHNA, CDR2 YSLEER. V lost 3 bases and J lost 2; bases outside the gene matches: 4. This CDR3 is 14 amino acids long. The DNA of the CDR3 is TGCGCCAGCAGCCAGGCAGGGGGAACCTACGAGCAGTACTTC. Protein sequence: CASSQAGGTYEQYF.

This clonotype was seen repeatedly, ten times or more. The V call is TRBV7-6, the J call TRBJ2-1; no firm D call. Per the germline V gene, CDR1 is SGHVS and CDR2 is FNYEAQ. CDR3 length: 13 amino acids. V dropped 5 bases and J dropped 0 bases, with 5 bases sitting between them. CDR3 nucleotides: TGTGCCAGCAGCACTAACTCCTACAATGAGCAGTTCTTC. This gives the protein CASSTNSYNEQFF.

This clonotype was seen only a few times. The rearrangement uses TRBV19 and TRBJ2-5; TRBD1 aligns across 7 bases. Looked up from germline, CDR1 is LNHDA and CDR2 is SQIVND (reference sequence). The V and J ends lost 9 bases and 1 base, in that order; junction bases with no gene match: 8. The CDR3 consists of 14 residues. CDR3 sequence (DNA): TGTGCCAGCCTTACTGGGACAGTCCAAGAGACCCAGTACTTC. Its translation is CASLTGTVQETQYF.